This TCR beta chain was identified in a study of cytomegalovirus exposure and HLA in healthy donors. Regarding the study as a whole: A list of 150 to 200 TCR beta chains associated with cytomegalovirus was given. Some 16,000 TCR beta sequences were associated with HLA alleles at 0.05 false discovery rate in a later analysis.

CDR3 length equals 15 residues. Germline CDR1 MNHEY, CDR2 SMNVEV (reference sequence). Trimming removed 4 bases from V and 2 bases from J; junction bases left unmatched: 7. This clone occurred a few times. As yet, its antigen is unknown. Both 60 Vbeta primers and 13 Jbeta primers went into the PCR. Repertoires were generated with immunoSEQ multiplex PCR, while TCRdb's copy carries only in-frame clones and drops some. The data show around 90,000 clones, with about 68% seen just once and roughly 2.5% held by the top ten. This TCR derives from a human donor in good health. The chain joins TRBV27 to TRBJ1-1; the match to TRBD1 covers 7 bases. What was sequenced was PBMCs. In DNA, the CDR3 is TGTGCCAGCAGTTCGACTGGACAGGACAACACTGAAGCTTTCTTT. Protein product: CASSSTGQDNTEAFF.